The clone carrying this TCR beta chain was counted a few times. This entry is derived from a study of type 1 regulatory T cells. At the level of the study: T-allo10 is an in vitro-generated, Tr1-enriched CD4 T cell product specific for alloantigen.

TCRdb re-called the reads with MiXCR, one entry per CDR3 protein. Here the sample spans 75,000 to 100,000 distinct CDR3 sequences, roughly 28% being singletons. CDR3 length: 14 amino acids. CDR1 is DFQATT, CDR2 SNEGSKA, per germline (reference sequence). Losses at the gene ends were 4 bases for V and 9 bases for J; bases not matched to a gene: 7. The source material was CD4+ T cells, either the whole sample or a sorted fraction (not recorded which). The sequence was collected from a human donor in good health. This sequence joins TRBV20-1 and TRBJ2-1; 12 positions match TRBD1. The CDR3, as DNA: TGCAGTGCTACTACCGGGACAGGGGGCACTGAGCAGTTCTTC. Amino acid sequence: CSATTGTGGTEQFF.